The subject of this entry is one T cell receptor (beta chain). Antigen: not known. Germline V CDR1 and CDR2: SGHVS, FNYEAQ. Trimming stripped 5 bases from V and 1 base from J, with 10 bases between. The CDR3 length is 14 residues. The sample is drawn from a study of T cells in narcolepsy. Findings of the study overall: Blood of same and different patients, but not healthy controls, reportedly held recurring autoreactive clonotypes. Autoreactive HCRT-specific and TRIB2-specific clonotypes were marked in same-patient CSF-versus-blood CD4+ comparisons. No autoreactive T cell clone sequences appeared in some memory CD4+ repertoires.

Profiled with immunoSEQ multiplex PCR; TCRdb holds only in-frame clones, not every one. The table records just over 20,000 clones, about 90% of them present only once. V usage is TRBV7-6 and J usage is TRBJ2-3, with D uncertain. This sequence was found in a human donor with narcolepsy. Sequencing was carried out using CD45RA- memory CD4+ T cells from PBMCs. The CDR3 protein is CASSPFSRTDTQYF. CDR3 in DNA: TGTGCCAGCAGCCCCTTTTCCCGCACAGATACGCAGTATTTT.